The 24 T cell receptor beta chains reported below all come from one sample, sequenced in a study of beta chain features in type 1 diabetes. The isolated RNA, all of it, was reverse transcribed, so expressed TCRB transcripts were what got sequenced. TCRdb keeps only in-frame clones here, not all; method: immunoSEQ multiplex PCR. The sample includes some 400,000 clones, about 15% of them seen just once. What was sequenced was naive CD4+ T cells from blood. All receptors come from a woman in her late teens or twenties in good health.

The chain has TRBV30 and TRBJ2-3; TRBD2 is a possible D gene (5 bases). The length of the CDR3 is 12 residues. V lost 2 bases, J lost 8 bases, and 11 bases lay in between. CDR1 GTSNPN and CDR2 SVGIG come from the germline V gene (reference sequence). The DNA for the CDR3 is TGTGCCTGGAGTCCCGATCGGGGTACGCAGTATTTT. This sequence encodes CAWSPDRGTQYF.

The J gene is TRBJ1-5, the V gene TRBV7-2; possibly TRBD1 for D (6 bases). This CDR3 has 13 residues. Germline assignment: CDR1 SGHTA and CDR2 FQGNSA. Trimming removed 10 bases at V and 4 bases at J, with 14 bases between. This CDR3 reads CATSGGLNQPQHF. Written as DNA, the CDR3 is TGTGCCACCTCGGGGGGGCTGAATCAGCCCCAGCATTTT.

The chain recombines TRBV29-1 with TRBJ2-2; D not certain. V lost 6 bases to trimming and J lost 4 bases, with 15 bases between them. The CDR3 consists of 14 residues. Per the germline V gene, CDR1 is SQVTM and CDR2 is ANQGSEA. The CDR3 loop reads CSVAGSSGTGELFF. The CDR3 DNA reads as TGCAGCGTCGCAGGAAGCTCCGGCACCGGGGAGCTGTTTTTT.

This chain joins TRBV4-2 and TRBJ2-1; 11 nucleotides line up with TRBD2. The CDR3 is made up of 19 amino acids. CDR1 and CDR2 from the germline V gene are LGHNA and YNFKEQ. Losses at the gene ends were 2 bases for V and 0 bases for J; bases not matched to a gene: 9. The CDR3 DNA sequence: TGTGCCAGCAGCCAACAAGGGACTAGCGGAGTTAGCTCCTACAATGAGCAGTTCTTC. Protein product: CASSQQGTSGVSSYNEQFF.

This clone turned up a few times. The rearrangement links TRBV5-1 to TRBJ2-1, with 7 bases that match TRBD2. Trimming at V came to 4 bases and at J to 9 bases, leaving 13 bases not matched to a gene. This CDR3 is 15 amino acids long. Germline assignment: CDR1 SGHRS and CDR2 YFSETQ. For the CDR3, the DNA is TGCGCCAGCAGCCCGGTGGCGCGGGAGATTCTTGAGCAGTTCTTC. This encodes CASSPVAREILEQFF.

The rearrangement uses TRBV20-1 and TRBJ2-7; D is uncertain. Looked up from germline, CDR1 is DFQATT and CDR2 is SNEGSKA (reference sequence). The germline V and J ends were trimmed by 3 bases and 5 bases, with 8 bases remaining between them. The CDR3 extends over 11 amino acids. CDR3 DNA: TGCAGTGCTAGTAGATTAGACGAGCAGTACTTC. Translating gives CSASRLDEQYF.

This chain joins TRBV9 and TRBJ1-1; D remains ambiguous. Germline V CDR1 and CDR2: SGDLS, YYNGEE. The CDR3 consists of 15 residues. Trimming stripped 4 bases from V and 6 bases from J, with 19 bases between. CDR3 bases: TGTGCCAGCAGCCCCCGCTGGACGGGGAATTCTGAAGCTTTCTTT. Protein product: CASSPRWTGNSEAFF. Filled out from reference TRBV9 and TRBJ1-1, the complete variable domain reads DSGVTQTPKHLITATGQRVTLRCSPRSGDLSVYWYQQSLDQGLQFLIQYYNGEERAKGNILERFSAQQFPDLHSELNLSSLELGDSALYFCASSPRWTGNSEAFFGQGTRLTVV.

V gene TRBV18 combines with J gene TRBJ2-7; TRBD2 aligns across 11 bases. In germline, CDR1 is KGHSH, CDR2 LQKENI. The CDR3 length is 15 residues. Trimming at V came to 5 bases and at J to 4 bases, leaving 7 bases not matched to a gene. The CDR3, as DNA: TGTGCCAGCTCAGCGACTAGCGGGACTCCATACGAGCAGTACTTC. This encodes CASSATSGTPYEQYF. The full variable domain, rest sourced from reference TRBV18 and TRBJ2-7, is NAGVMQNPRHLVRRRGQEARLRCSPMKGHSHVYWYRQLPEEGLKFMVYLQKENIIDESGMPKERFSAEFPKEGPSILRIQQVVRGDSAAYFCASSATSGTPYEQYFGPGTRLTVT.

The J gene is TRBJ2-3, the V gene TRBV7-9; D is possibly TRBD2 (5 bases). CDR1 is SEHNR, CDR2 FQNEAQ, per germline (reference sequence). There are 13 residues in the CDR3. Trimming took 1 base from V and 5 from J, leaving 7 bases between them. The CDR3 nucleotides read TGTGCCAGCAGCTTAGTCGCGGGAGATACGCAGTATTTT. Translation: CASSLVAGDTQYF.

The rearrangement uses TRBV29-1 and TRBJ2-3; D gene uncertain. The CDR3 totals 10 residues. Looked up from germline, CDR1 is SQVTM and CDR2 is ANQGSEA. The V gene lost 5 bases and the J gene lost 3 bases, with 3 bases spanning the gap. The CDR3 nucleotides read TGCAGCGTTTCGACAGATACGCAGTATTTT. Translation gives CSVSTDTQYF.

The J gene is TRBJ1-5, the V gene TRBV7-9, with D hard to call. The CDR3 extends over 13 amino acids. V was clipped by 0 bases and J by 6 bases, with 6 bases between them. From germline, CDR1 is SEHNR and CDR2 FQNEAQ (reference sequence). CDR3: CASSLAQFQPQHF. The CDR3 coding sequence is TGTGCCAGCAGCTTAGCCCAATTTCAGCCCCAGCATTTT.

In its sample, this clone was seen a few times. The chain joins TRBV20-1 to TRBJ1-1; D gene unclear. Germline assignment: CDR1 DFQATT and CDR2 SNEGSKA (reference sequence). V gave up 7 bases and J gave up 0 bases, with 6 bases separating them. The CDR3 consists of 11 residues. The CDR3 nucleotides read TGCAGTGGTGACATGAACACTGAAGCTTTCTTT. It translates to CSGDMNTEAFF.

The gene calls are TRBV28 and TRBJ1-5; the D is unclear. Germline lookup yields CDR1 MDHEN and CDR2 SYDVKM. V lost 7 bases to trimming and J lost 9 bases, with 19 bases between them. The CDR3 length is 14 residues. The CDR3 here is CASTPPHARGPQHF. The CDR3, as DNA: TGTGCCAGCACCCCCCCTCACGCCCGAGGGCCCCAGCATTTT.

This clone was observed a handful of times. The chain has TRBV7-7 and TRBJ2-2; no firm D call. This CDR3 spans 14 amino acids. The germline V gene has CDR1 SSHAT and CDR2 FNYEAQ (reference sequence). V was clipped by 2 bases and J by 3 bases, with 7 bases between them. CDR3 nucleotides: TGTGCCAGCAGCTTAAGTCGGGACACCGGGGAGCTGTTTTTT. Protein: CASSLSRDTGELFF.

This clone came up a few times. The rearrangement uses TRBV29-1 and TRBJ1-3; D not certain. The CDR3 spans 13 residues. Germline CDR1 and CDR2: SQVTM and ANQGSEA. V was trimmed by 3 bases and J by 1 base, leaving 7 bases between them. The CDR3 here is CSVEGRSGNTIYF. CDR3 nucleotide sequence: TGCAGCGTTGAGGGGAGATCTGGAAACACCATATATTTT.

The J gene is TRBJ1-1, the V gene TRBV29-1; 10 bases align to TRBD1. In germline, CDR1 is SQVTM, CDR2 ANQGSEA. V shed 7 bases and J 4 bases; nucleotides not matched to a gene: 6. The CDR3 has 13 amino acids. CDR3 in DNA: TGCAGCGCGGGACAGGGGACTGTCACTGAAGCTTTCTTT. The encoded protein is CSAGQGTVTEAFF.

The chain employs TRBV28 and TRBJ2-7, with TRBD1 matching 7 bases. The CDR3 runs 14 residues. CDR1 is MDHEN, CDR2 SYDVKM, per germline. The V gene end was trimmed by 4 bases and the J gene end by 0 bases; junction bases not matched to a gene: 3. CDR3 sequence (DNA): TGTGCCAGCAGTTCCGACAGGGACTCCTACGAGCAGTACTTC. It codes for CASSSDRDSYEQYF.

This chain connects TRBV9 to TRBJ2-1; TRBD2 matches 9 bases. Germline V gene sequence: CDR1 SGDLS, CDR2 YYNGEE. J gave up 5 bases and V 0 bases, and 3 bases lay outside the gene matches. The CDR3 length is 15 residues. The CDR3 DNA reads TGTGCCAGCAGCGTAGGGATAGCGGGAGACAATGAGCAGTTCTTC. This translates into CASSVGIAGDNEQFF.

The gene calls are TRBV19 and TRBJ1-4, with 8 bases aligning to TRBD1. Looked up from germline, CDR1 is LNHDA and CDR2 is SQIVND (reference sequence). The length of the CDR3 is 15 residues. With 7 bases clipped from V and 5 bases from J, the junction kept 9 bases outside the gene matches. This chain's CDR3 is CASMTRGRRNEKLFF. The CDR3 DNA reads as TGTGCCAGTATGACCAGGGGGCGGCGGAATGAAAAACTGTTTTTT.

The rearrangement uses TRBV7-9 and TRBJ2-1; D is perhaps TRBD2 (6 bases). The V end was cut by 4 bases, the J end by 0 bases, with 13 bases between. From germline, CDR1 is SEHNR and CDR2 FQNEAQ (reference sequence). The CDR3 length is 16 residues. This CDR3 reads CASSSPAGLSYNEQFF. The CDR3 region has the DNA TGTGCCAGCAGCTCCCCCGCGGGACTCTCCTACAATGAGCAGTTCTTC.

This clone was found a few times. This rearrangement joins TRBV27 to TRBJ1-5; possibly TRBD1 for D (6 bases). V was shortened by 2 bases and J by 5 bases, with 7 bases between the two germline ends. Germline V gene lookup returns CDR1 MNHEY and CDR2 SMNVEV (reference sequence). CDR3 size: 13 residues. CDR3 loop: CASSLTGYQPQHF. The CDR3 DNA reads as TGTGCCAGCAGTTTAACAGGGTATCAGCCCCAGCATTTT.

This clone has more than one count but fewer than ten. The chain has TRBV6-5 and TRBJ2-1; 7 nucleotides agree with TRBD1. This CDR3 has 12 amino acids. Germline V gene data show CDR1 as MNHEY and CDR2 as SVGAGI. V dropped 7 bases and J dropped 9; count of bases not matched to a gene: 6. CDR3 region: CASMDRNREQFF. The CDR3 nucleotides read TGTGCCAGCATGGACAGGAATCGTGAGCAGTTCTTC.

V gene TRBV7-2 combines with J gene TRBJ2-3; weak D call: TRBD1 (5 bases). The V gene lost 3 bases and the J gene lost 6 bases, with 13 bases spanning the gap. CDR3 size: 14 residues. From germline, CDR1 is SGHTA and CDR2 FQGNSA. The chain's CDR3 is CASSLDTPPDTQYF. The CDR3 nucleotides read TGTGCCAGCAGCTTGGACACCCCTCCGGATACGCAGTATTTT.

V is TRBV11-2 and J is TRBJ2-1; 8 positions agree with TRBD2. V dropped 5 bases and J dropped 7; count of bases not matched to a gene: 7. Germline CDR1 reads SGHAT; CDR2 reads FQNNGV. The CDR3 has 14 residues. This CDR3 is CASSPQPSGNEQFF. As DNA, the CDR3 is TGTGCCAGCAGCCCTCAACCTAGCGGGAATGAGCAGTTCTTC.